This T cell receptor (beta chain) was sequenced for a study of T cell repertoires in cytomegalovirus infection. Findings and caveats of the study: Predominance within the ex vivo response was attributable to HLA-C-restricted CMV-specific TCR beta clonotypes.

Each CDR3 protein is one row after TCRdb ran MiXCR on the reads. The table records approximately 500,000 distinct CDR3 sequences, more than 30% of them present only once. Between the trimmed V and J ends, which lost 6 bases and 3 bases, there was a span of 14 bases. Germline loops: CDR1 LNHDA, CDR2 SQIVND (reference sequence). The CDR3 loop spans 15 amino acids. Remarks on this clonotype: As yet, its antigen is unknown.

The J gene is TRBJ2-2, the V gene TRBV19; no clear D. This TCR derives from a human donor in good health (CMV status not recorded). Some clones in this sample may be carry-over from other donors' samples. The material was cultured PBMCs, obtained from culture after CMV antigen stimulation. The CDR3 nucleotides read TGTGCCAGTAGCTTGATGACGGTTTACACCGGGGAGCTGTTTTTT. Encoded protein: CASSLMTVYTGELFF.